A selection of T cell receptor beta chains follows, all from one sample in a study of shared clonotypes between healthy human individuals. Produced via immunoSEQ multiplex PCR; TCRdb's table is partial and in-frame only. The sample lists approximately 810,000 clones; approximately 92% were seen once. Source material: naive CD8+ T cells sorted from blood. All receptors come from a young man in good health. Both conserved end residues are part of each CDR3. The D gene is left open where the match is weak. Not every row has a clone size; where given, it reads once, few, many or a size class.

d_call: TRBD2
v_call: TRBV25-1
j_call: TRBJ2-1
clone_size: -
cdr3_nt: TGTGCCAGCAGTGAAGTAGCGGGGCCCGACCTTTACAATGAGCAGTTCTTC
cdr3_aa: CASSEVAGPDLYNEQFF

d_call: -
v_call: TRBV10-3
j_call: TRBJ2-7
clone_size: once
cdr3_nt: TGTGCCATCAGTGAGGGGGACGCTCCCTACGAGCAGTACTTC
cdr3_aa: CAISEGDAPYEQYF

d_call: TRBD1
v_call: TRBV4-2
j_call: TRBJ2-7
clone_size: -
cdr3_nt: TGTGCCAGCAGCTTGGAAACCGGGACAGCTTCCTACGAGCAGTACTTC
cdr3_aa: CASSLETGTASYEQYF

d_call: -
v_call: TRBV21-1
j_call: TRBJ1-5
clone_size: -
cdr3_nt: TGTGCCAGCAGCAAAGGGGGCAGGTATAGCAATCAGCCCCAGCATTTT
cdr3_aa: CASSKGGRYSNQPQHF

d_call: TRBD2
v_call: TRBV4-1
j_call: TRBJ2-1
clone_size: -
cdr3_nt: TGCGCCAGCAGCCAAGAGGGACTAGCCCATGAGCAGTTCTTC
cdr3_aa: CASSQEGLAHEQFF

d_call: TRBD1
v_call: TRBV7-6
j_call: TRBJ2-7
clone_size: -
cdr3_nt: TGTGCCAGCAGCCCCCCTTCAGTGGGACAGATCTCCTACGAGCAGTACTTC
cdr3_aa: CASSPPSVGQISYEQYF

d_call: -
v_call: TRBV10-1
j_call: TRBJ2-3
clone_size: once
cdr3_nt: TGCGCCAGCAGTGATCCCAGCGACACAGATACGCAGTATTTT
cdr3_aa: CASSDPSDTDTQYF

d_call: -
v_call: TRBV2
j_call: TRBJ2-2
clone_size: once
cdr3_nt: TGTGCCAGCAGTGACAGGGCTGGGACCGGGGAGCTGTTTTTT
cdr3_aa: CASSDRAGTGELFF

d_call: TRBD2
v_call: TRBV5-8
j_call: TRBJ2-1
clone_size: -
cdr3_nt: TGTGCCAGCAGCGGATCCGGGACTAGCGGGAGACCCTACAATGAGCAGTTCTTC
cdr3_aa: CASSGSGTSGRPYNEQFF

d_call: TRBD2
v_call: TRBV27
j_call: TRBJ2-1
clone_size: -
cdr3_nt: TGTGCCAGCTCCTCCCTGCGACCCTTTAGACCTAAACTAGCGGGAGATGAGAATGAGCAGTTCTTC
cdr3_aa: CASSSLRPFRPKLAGDENEQFF

d_call: TRBD1
v_call: TRBV2
j_call: TRBJ2-3
clone_size: -
cdr3_nt: TGTGCCAGCAGTTTTTTTAGGGGACAGGGTTCAGATACGCAGTATTTT
cdr3_aa: CASSFFRGQGSDTQYF

d_call: TRBD1
v_call: TRBV4-2
j_call: TRBJ2-7
clone_size: -
cdr3_nt: TGTGCCAGCAGCTTAGGGGGCGGGTCCTCCTACGAGCAGTACTTC
cdr3_aa: CASSLGGGSSYEQYF

d_call: TRBD1
v_call: TRBV4-1
j_call: TRBJ2-1
clone_size: -
cdr3_nt: TGCGCCAGCAGTCAATTCGCCGGGACAGCGATCAATGAGCAGTTCTTC
cdr3_aa: CASSQFAGTAINEQFF

d_call: TRBD1
v_call: TRBV30
j_call: TRBJ1-2
clone_size: -
cdr3_nt: TGTGCCTGGAGTACCGGGACAGGGAACGGCTACACCTTC
cdr3_aa: CAWSTGTGNGYTF

d_call: -
v_call: TRBV11-3
j_call: TRBJ2-7
clone_size: -
cdr3_nt: TGTGCCAGCAGCTTTGGAGGCTCCTACGAGCAGTACTTC
cdr3_aa: CASSFGGSYEQYF

d_call: -
v_call: TRBV7-2
j_call: TRBJ1-5
clone_size: -
cdr3_nt: TGTGCCAGCAGCCCACCAGGGAGCAATCAGCCCCAGCATTTT
cdr3_aa: CASSPPGSNQPQHF

d_call: -
v_call: TRBV7-9
j_call: TRBJ2-1
clone_size: -
cdr3_nt: TGTGCCACCTCTGGGGGCGGGAGAACCTACAATGAGCAGTTCTTC
cdr3_aa: CATSGGGRTYNEQFF

d_call: -
v_call: TRBV7-3
j_call: TRBJ1-1
clone_size: -
cdr3_nt: TGTGCCAGCGGAGACGACGGGAACACTGAAGCTTTCTTT
cdr3_aa: CASGDDGNTEAFF

d_call: -
v_call: TRBV9
j_call: TRBJ1-1
clone_size: -
cdr3_nt: TGTGCCAGCAGCGTCGATAGGAACACTGAAGCTTTCTTT
cdr3_aa: CASSVDRNTEAFF

d_call: -
v_call: TRBV9
j_call: TRBJ2-2
clone_size: few
cdr3_nt: TGTGCCAGCAGCGTAGGTGGGGGGACCGGGGAGCTGTTTTTT
cdr3_aa: CASSVGGGTGELFF

d_call: TRBD2
v_call: TRBV6-4
j_call: TRBJ2-7
clone_size: -
cdr3_nt: TGTGCCAGCAGTGAGGGACTAGCGGGAGTCTACGAGCAGTACTTC
cdr3_aa: CASSEGLAGVYEQYF

d_call: -
v_call: TRBV5-1
j_call: TRBJ2-3
clone_size: few
cdr3_nt: TGCGCCAGCAGCTTGGGGCGGGTCACAGATACGCAGTATTTT
cdr3_aa: CASSLGRVTDTQYF

d_call: -
v_call: TRBV28
j_call: TRBJ1-5
clone_size: -
cdr3_nt: TGTGCCAGCTGCGTAGGGACTAGCAATCAGCCCCAGCATTTT
cdr3_aa: CASCVGTSNQPQHF

d_call: TRBD2
v_call: TRBV9
j_call: TRBJ2-7
clone_size: -
cdr3_nt: TGTGCCAGCAGCCCGGGGGGGAGAGAGCAGTACTTC
cdr3_aa: CASSPGGREQYF

d_call: TRBD2
v_call: TRBV5-1
j_call: TRBJ2-7
clone_size: -
cdr3_nt: TGCGCCAGCAGATCGCACCTCGGCGGGAGGGACTACGAGCAGTACTTC
cdr3_aa: CASRSHLGGRDYEQYF

d_call: -
v_call: TRBV4-3
j_call: TRBJ2-7
clone_size: -
cdr3_nt: TGCGCCAGCAGCCAAGATTATAAGGCACCCTACGAGCAGTACTTC
cdr3_aa: CASSQDYKAPYEQYF

d_call: TRBD2
v_call: TRBV11-2
j_call: TRBJ2-2
clone_size: -
cdr3_nt: TGTGCCAGCAGCTTAGATCTGGCTAGCGGGAGGTTGGTCGGGGAGCTGTTTTTT
cdr3_aa: CASSLDLASGRLVGELFF

d_call: -
v_call: TRBV11-2
j_call: TRBJ1-5
clone_size: -
cdr3_nt: TGTGCCAGCAGCTTAGTGGGGGGCAAACCCTTGGGGCCCCAGCATTTT
cdr3_aa: CASSLVGGKPLGPQHF

d_call: TRBD2
v_call: TRBV6-5
j_call: TRBJ2-1
clone_size: -
cdr3_nt: TGTGCCAGCAGTGAGGGACTAGCGGGTGATGAGCAGTTCTTC
cdr3_aa: CASSEGLAGDEQFF

d_call: TRBD1
v_call: TRBV5-4
j_call: TRBJ2-1
clone_size: many
cdr3_nt: TGTGCCAGCAGAAGCCGGGACAGCTCCTACAATGAGCAGTTCTTC
cdr3_aa: CASRSRDSSYNEQFF

d_call: -
v_call: TRBV4-1
j_call: TRBJ1-1
clone_size: -
cdr3_nt: TGCGCCAGCAGCCAGGGGGGGCCGGGAGCTTTCTTT
cdr3_aa: CASSQGGPGAFF

d_call: -
v_call: TRBV7-8
j_call: TRBJ2-7
clone_size: -
cdr3_nt: TGTGCCAGCAGCCCAGCGGCGGGGGCGACCTACGAGCAGTACTTC
cdr3_aa: CASSPAAGATYEQYF

d_call: -
v_call: TRBV4-1
j_call: TRBJ2-3
clone_size: -
cdr3_nt: TGCGCCAGCAGCCAAGATCACGGGGGAAGCCCAGATACGCAGTATTTT
cdr3_aa: CASSQDHGGSPDTQYF

d_call: -
v_call: TRBV7-9
j_call: TRBJ2-1
clone_size: -
cdr3_nt: TGTGCCAGCAGCCCTCGCGATAGGGCGTGGAATGAGCAGTTCTTC
cdr3_aa: CASSPRDRAWNEQFF

d_call: TRBD1
v_call: TRBV28
j_call: TRBJ2-2
clone_size: -
cdr3_nt: TGTGCCAGCAGCCAGGACAGGGAGGACGGGGAGCTGTTTTTT
cdr3_aa: CASSQDREDGELFF

d_call: -
v_call: TRBV27
j_call: TRBJ2-7
clone_size: -
cdr3_nt: TGTGCCAGCAGTTTATCAGGGCCTAAGAGCGAGCAGTACTTC
cdr3_aa: CASSLSGPKSEQYF

d_call: -
v_call: TRBV6-5
j_call: TRBJ1-2
clone_size: -
cdr3_nt: TGTGCCAGCGCTTCTAACTATGGCTACACCTTC
cdr3_aa: CASASNYGYTF

d_call: -
v_call: TRBV7-3
j_call: TRBJ1-1
clone_size: -
cdr3_nt: TGTGCCAGCAGCCGGACCCAGAACACTGAAGCTTTCTTT
cdr3_aa: CASSRTQNTEAFF

d_call: -
v_call: TRBV4-1
j_call: TRBJ1-5
clone_size: few
cdr3_nt: TGCGCCAGCAGCCAGGGAAGCAATCAGCCCCAGCATTTT
cdr3_aa: CASSQGSNQPQHF

d_call: TRBD1
v_call: TRBV6-5
j_call: TRBJ2-5
clone_size: -
cdr3_nt: TGTGCCAGCAGTTTGACAGGGGGCTTTGGGGAGACCCAGTACTTC
cdr3_aa: CASSLTGGFGETQYF

d_call: -
v_call: TRBV4-1
j_call: TRBJ2-7
clone_size: -
cdr3_nt: TGCGCCAGCAGCCATCCAACGGAGAGCTTCTACGAGCAGTACTTC
cdr3_aa: CASSHPTESFYEQYF

d_call: -
v_call: TRBV6-5
j_call: TRBJ1-1
clone_size: -
cdr3_nt: TGTGCCAGCAGTTACTCCCCCAGCATGAACACTGAAGCTTTCTTT
cdr3_aa: CASSYSPSMNTEAFF

d_call: -
v_call: TRBV7-8
j_call: TRBJ2-3
clone_size: -
cdr3_nt: TGTGCCAGCACACCTTCCACAGATACGCAGTATTTT
cdr3_aa: CASTPSTDTQYF

d_call: -
v_call: TRBV27
j_call: TRBJ2-7
clone_size: -
cdr3_nt: TGTGCCAGCAGTTTTTCGGCTAAAAGCTCTTACGAGCAGTACTTC
cdr3_aa: CASSFSAKSSYEQYF

d_call: -
v_call: TRBV7-9
j_call: TRBJ2-7
clone_size: -
cdr3_nt: TGTGCCAGCAGGTCTCTGGAGCCACGTTCCTACGAGCAGTACTTC
cdr3_aa: CASRSLEPRSYEQYF

d_call: -
v_call: TRBV27
j_call: TRBJ2-1
clone_size: -
cdr3_nt: TGTGCCAGCAGTTTAACGGGGAACAATGAGCAGTTCTTC
cdr3_aa: CASSLTGNNEQFF

d_call: -
v_call: TRBV7-9
j_call: TRBJ2-1
clone_size: -
cdr3_nt: TGTGCCACCAGGGGGGAGGGAGAGTCCTACAATGAGCAGTTCTTC
cdr3_aa: CATRGEGESYNEQFF

d_call: TRBD2
v_call: TRBV4-1
j_call: TRBJ2-2
clone_size: -
cdr3_nt: TGCGCCAGCAGCCAGAGGCGGACTAGCGGGAGGCCGGGCGGGGAGCTGTTTTTT
cdr3_aa: CASSQRRTSGRPGGELFF

d_call: TRBD1
v_call: TRBV9
j_call: TRBJ1-2
clone_size: -
cdr3_nt: TGTGCCAGCAAATCCGGGACAGTAGGCTACACCTTC
cdr3_aa: CASKSGTVGYTF

d_call: -
v_call: TRBV6-5
j_call: TRBJ2-7
clone_size: -
cdr3_nt: TGTGCCAGCAGTAACCCCAAAACGGGGGACGAGCAGTACTTC
cdr3_aa: CASSNPKTGDEQYF

d_call: -
v_call: TRBV27
j_call: TRBJ2-3
clone_size: -
cdr3_nt: TGTGCCAGCAGTCCTTCTACCGACAGCCACCGCACAGATACGCAGTATTTT
cdr3_aa: CASSPSTDSHRTDTQYF

d_call: TRBD1
v_call: TRBV5-5
j_call: TRBJ1-2
clone_size: -
cdr3_nt: TGTGCCAGCAGCTCAGACAGGGATGACTATGGCTACACCTTC
cdr3_aa: CASSSDRDDYGYTF

d_call: TRBD1
v_call: TRBV11-2
j_call: TRBJ2-1
clone_size: -
cdr3_nt: TGTGCCAGCAGCTCAGACAGGGGTTTCTACAATGAGCAGTTCTTC
cdr3_aa: CASSSDRGFYNEQFF

d_call: TRBD2
v_call: TRBV4-3
j_call: TRBJ2-3
clone_size: -
cdr3_nt: TGCGCCAGCAGCCAAGGGTCGGGAGGGGTGGATACGCAGTATTTT
cdr3_aa: CASSQGSGGVDTQYF

d_call: -
v_call: TRBV13
j_call: TRBJ2-7
clone_size: -
cdr3_nt: TGTGCCAGCAGCTTAAGGTACGAGCAGTACTTC
cdr3_aa: CASSLRYEQYF

d_call: -
v_call: TRBV4-2
j_call: TRBJ2-7
clone_size: -
cdr3_nt: TGTGCCAGCAGCCAAGATCGTGGCTTATCCTACGAGCAGTACTTC
cdr3_aa: CASSQDRGLSYEQYF

d_call: TRBD2
v_call: TRBV18
j_call: TRBJ2-3
clone_size: -
cdr3_nt: TGTGCCAGCTCACATTATCGGGAGGTCAGGATAGATACGCAGTATTTT
cdr3_aa: CASSHYREVRIDTQYF